Described below is a single TCR beta chain sequence and its context. This specimen comes from a study of blood T cell repertoires in COVID-19. Produced via immunoSEQ multiplex PCR; TCRdb's table is partial and in-frame only. Among about 170,000 clones listed, around 84% were seen once. The material sequenced was peripheral blood. The clonotype originates from a woman aged 65 to 85 with COVID-19, enrolled during active disease.

The CDR3 loop reads CASSRNRVNEQFF. The CDR3 DNA reads as TGTGCCAGCAGCAGAAACAGGGTCAATGAGCAGTTCTTC. The chain has TRBV6-5 and TRBJ2-1; D might be TRBD1 (6 bases). The V gene lost 6 bases and the J gene lost 6 bases, with 12 bases spanning the gap. CDR1 MNHEY and CDR2 SVGAGI come from the germline V gene. The CDR3 spans 13 residues.